The T cell receptor beta chain under discussion was sequenced for a study of blood T cell repertoires in COVID-19. Seattle-derived patients entered the study during active infection and were followed longitudinally. This clone was detected only a few times. V lost 0 bases and J 0 bases, leaving 9 bases between the germline ends. The CDR3 totals 15 residues. Germline CDR1 and CDR2: SEHNR and FQNEAQ (reference sequence). Method: immunoSEQ multiplex PCR; TCRdb's copy keeps in-frame clones and lacks some. This table holds some 300,000 clones, 75% to 90% found once. This sequence was found in a woman between 50 and 59 years old with COVID-19, enrolled during active disease. The chain joins TRBV7-9 to TRBJ2-7; D unresolved. The sample taken for sequencing was peripheral blood. For the CDR3, the DNA is TGTGCCAGCAGCTTAGCCTCAGGTTCCTCCTACGAGCAGTACTTC. Protein product: CASSLASGSSYEQYF.